Listed below are T cell receptor beta chains from one sample, sequenced in a study of T cell repertoires in cytomegalovirus infection. For these receptors, no antigen is known. TCRdb reanalysed the reads using MiXCR and keeps one entry per CDR3 protein. The sample records approximately 990,000 distinct CDR3 sequences, roughly a third being singletons. Here the sequenced sample was cultured CD8+ T cells from PBMCs, taken from culture after CMV antigen stimulation. These receptor sequences come from a human donor in good health (CMV status not recorded). Some clones in this sample may be carry-over from other donors' samples. The CDR3 runs from the conserved cysteine through the conserved F or W. Each record gives: clone size, V gene, J gene, D gene, CDR3 DNA, CDR3 protein. D genes are given only for firm matches. Only part of the rows carry a size: once, few, many, or a class if the clone is expanded.

size: many
V: TRBV7-2
J: TRBJ1-2
D: NA
DNA: TGTGCCAGCAGCTTAGAGGGGCGCGACTATGGCTACACCTTC
CDR3: CASSLEGRDYGYTF

size: once
V: TRBV20-1
J: TRBJ2-1
D: TRBD2
DNA: TGCAGTGCTAGAGATGGACTAGCGGGGGGGCATAATGAGCAGTTCTTC
CDR3: CSARDGLAGGHNEQFF

size: many
V: TRBV7-2
J: TRBJ1-4
D: NA
DNA: TGTGCCAGCAGTATAACTGGGGAGGGTGAAAAACTGTTTTTT
CDR3: CASSITGEGEKLFF

size: NA
V: TRBV4-1
J: TRBJ2-6
D: NA
DNA: TGTGCCAGCGCCCAAGGCCCTGGGGCCAACGTCCTGACTTTC
CDR3: CASAQGPGANVLTF

size: NA
V: TRBV14
J: TRBJ2-1
D: NA
DNA: TGTGTCAGCAGCCAAGATTTCGGATTACCTTCCTTATCTTCCTACAATGAGCAGTTCTTC
CDR3: CVSSQDFGLPSLSSYNEQFF

size: NA
V: TRBV6-2/TRBV6-3
J: TRBJ2-5
D: NA
DNA: TGTGCCAGCAGTCCCGGGACCCTCAACAAGGAGACCCAGTACTTC
CDR3: CASSPGTLNKETQYF

size: few
V: TRBV7-3
J: TRBJ2-1
D: TRBD2
DNA: TGTGCCAGCAGCTCCACTAGCGGGGGGCCCCTGGGGCAGTTCTTC
CDR3: CASSSTSGGPLGQFF

size: many
V: TRBV7-6
J: TRBJ2-2
D: NA
DNA: TGTGCCAGCAGTCCATACGGCGAGGCGGGACCCACCGGGGAGCTGTTTTTT
CDR3: CASSPYGEAGPTGELFF

size: NA
V: TRBV12-3/TRBV12-4
J: TRBJ2-2
D: NA
DNA: TGTGCCAGCAGTTTTACGCCGGGACGGAATCCTACCGGGGAGCTGTTTTTT
CDR3: CASSFTPGRNPTGELFF

size: NA
V: TRBV6-2/TRBV6-3
J: TRBJ2-5
D: TRBD1
DNA: TGTGCCAGCATTAGCGACCGGACAGGCTGGGAGACCCAGTACTTC
CDR3: CASISDRTGWETQYF

size: NA
V: TRBV14
J: TRBJ1-1
D: NA
DNA: TGTGCCAGCAGCCAGCCGGGACTCATGAACACTGAAGCTTTCTTT
CDR3: CASSQPGLMNTEAFF

size: NA
V: TRBV2
J: TRBJ2-5
D: NA
DNA: TGTGCCAGCAGTGCGAGGACTGAGACCCAGTACTTC
CDR3: CASSARTETQYF

size: few
V: TRBV27
J: TRBJ2-1
D: NA
DNA: TGTGCCAGCAGTTTATCATCCCGGGGAACTCACAATGAGCAGTTCTTC
CDR3: CASSLSSRGTHNEQFF

size: few
V: TRBV29-1
J: TRBJ1-2
D: NA
DNA: TGCAGCGTTGTTCGACCCAGGGGTGGCGACTATGGCTACACCTTC
CDR3: CSVVRPRGGDYGYTF

size: many
V: TRBV7-2
J: TRBJ1-4
D: NA
DNA: TGTGCCAGCAGCCATAGGGAGTTCCCGGAAAAACTGTTTTTT
CDR3: CASSHREFPEKLFF

size: NA
V: TRBV7-6
J: TRBJ1-2
D: NA
DNA: TGTGCCGGCAGCTCCTGGGGTGAACCCAACTATGGCTACACCTTC
CDR3: CAGSSWGEPNYGYTF

size: NA
V: TRBV20-1
J: TRBJ2-1
D: TRBD2
DNA: TGCAGTGCTAGAGATAGAGCGGGGGCACCTTACAATGAGCAGTTCTTC
CDR3: CSARDRAGAPYNEQFF

size: NA
V: TRBV10-3
J: TRBJ2-1
D: TRBD2
DNA: TGTGCCCTTTCCGGGACTAGCGGGGGGCCCTCCTACAATGAGCAGTTCTTC
CDR3: CALSGTSGGPSYNEQFF

size: few
V: TRBV7-9
J: TRBJ2-7
D: TRBD2
DNA: TGTGCCAGCAGCCCCTTAGCGGGGACCTACGAGCAGTACTTC
CDR3: CASSPLAGTYEQYF

size: few
V: TRBV7-9
J: TRBJ1-4
D: NA
DNA: TGTGCCAGCAGCGACCGACAGGAGAGGGAAAAACTGTTTTTT
CDR3: CASSDRQEREKLFF

size: many
V: TRBV9
J: TRBJ1-1
D: NA
DNA: TGTGCCAGCAGTGCTGGTACTGAAGCTTTCTTT
CDR3: CASSAGTEAFF

size: NA
V: TRBV6-5
J: TRBJ2-1
D: TRBD1
DNA: TGTGCCAGCAGTTTCCCACCAGGGACAGGTACCTACAATGAGCAGTTCTTC
CDR3: CASSFPPGTGTYNEQFF

size: few
V: TRBV6-5
J: TRBJ1-3
D: NA
DNA: TGTGCCAGCAGCCGGGACACTGGAAACACCATATATTTT
CDR3: CASSRDTGNTIYF

size: few
V: TRBV7-9
J: TRBJ2-6
D: NA
DNA: TGTGCCAGCAGCTCTCCAGGGGCTGGGGCCAACGTCCTGACTTTC
CDR3: CASSSPGAGANVLTF

size: few
V: TRBV6-6
J: TRBJ1-2
D: NA
DNA: TGTGCCAGCAGCCCCCGGGAGGTCTGGGGCTACACCTTC
CDR3: CASSPREVWGYTF

size: few
V: TRBV4-2
J: TRBJ2-5
D: NA
DNA: TGTGCCAGCAGCCAAGATTTCGTCGATCAAGAGACCCAGTACTTC
CDR3: CASSQDFVDQETQYF

size: NA
V: TRBV11-3
J: TRBJ1-2
D: TRBD1
DNA: TGTGCCGGCAGCTGGGGACAGGGCATGAACTATGGCTACACCTTC
CDR3: CAGSWGQGMNYGYTF

size: NA
V: TRBV6-5
J: TRBJ2-5
D: NA
DNA: TGTGCCAGCAGTTACTCCCCCGGGGGAGAGACCCAGTACTTC
CDR3: CASSYSPGGETQYF

size: many
V: TRBV7-9
J: TRBJ1-1
D: NA
DNA: TGTGCCAGCAGCTTAGTGTCGGGCTACAACACTGAAGCTTTCTTT
CDR3: CASSLVSGYNTEAFF

size: many
V: TRBV7-8
J: TRBJ1-4
D: TRBD1
DNA: TGTGCCAGCAGTACCCCGGGACAGGGGGATGAAAAACTGTTTTTT
CDR3: CASSTPGQGDEKLFF

size: many
V: TRBV11-1
J: TRBJ2-3
D: TRBD2
DNA: TGTGCCAGCAGCTGGACTAGCGGGGATACAGATACGCAGTATTTT
CDR3: CASSWTSGDTDTQYF

size: NA
V: TRBV14
J: TRBJ1-1
D: NA
DNA: TGTGCCAGCAGCCAAAAAGAGGGATGGAGCGCTGAAGCTTTCTTT
CDR3: CASSQKEGWSAEAFF

size: once
V: TRBV19
J: TRBJ1-2
D: NA
DNA: TGTGCCAGTAGTCCAGGACACCCTGACTATGGCTACACCTTC
CDR3: CASSPGHPDYGYTF

size: few
V: TRBV20-1
J: TRBJ2-7
D: NA
DNA: TGCAGTGCTAGAGGCCGGAGGGCCCTTATACCCTACGAGCAGTACTTC
CDR3: CSARGRRALIPYEQYF

size: NA
V: TRBV6-5
J: TRBJ2-3
D: TRBD2
DNA: TGTGCCAGCAGTTACACTCTCACTAGCGGGGCTTACACAGATACGCAGTATTTT
CDR3: CASSYTLTSGAYTDTQYF

size: many
V: TRBV7-9
J: TRBJ1-2
D: NA
DNA: TGTGCCAGCAGCTTACCCGGGACCGAGGCTAACTATGGCTACACCTTC
CDR3: CASSLPGTEANYGYTF

size: many
V: TRBV7-6
J: TRBJ2-7
D: NA
DNA: TGTGCCAGCAGCTCCGGCTCATCTAGTTACTACTCCTACGAGCAGTACTTC
CDR3: CASSSGSSSYYSYEQYF

size: NA
V: TRBV27
J: TRBJ1-2
D: NA
DNA: TGTGCCACCATGTTCCGCAGTCGGCAGGGTGGTAGGTATGGCTACACCTTC
CDR3: CATMFRSRQGGRYGYTF

size: few
V: TRBV7-6
J: TRBJ2-1
D: NA
DNA: TGTGCCAGCAGTTACAATCCGGCGGGGCTACTTAACAATGAGCAGTTCTTC
CDR3: CASSYNPAGLLNNEQFF

size: many
V: TRBV7-6
J: TRBJ1-1
D: NA
DNA: TGTGCCAGCAGCTTAGCGGGGGGGGACTTTGACACTGAAGCTTTCTTT
CDR3: CASSLAGGDFDTEAFF

size: many
V: TRBV7-8
J: TRBJ2-7
D: NA
DNA: TGTGCCAGCAGCTTAGGTTCGGCGGGCGCGAGCTCCTACGAGCAGTACTTC
CDR3: CASSLGSAGASSYEQYF

size: few
V: TRBV6-1
J: TRBJ1-1
D: NA
DNA: TGTGCCAGCAGTGAGTGGACCTCTGAAGCTTTCTTT
CDR3: CASSEWTSEAFF

size: NA
V: TRBV6-5
J: TRBJ2-1
D: NA
DNA: TGTGCCAGCAGTACAGGAGACGCCATGTGGGGTAAATACAATGAGCAGTTCTTC
CDR3: CASSTGDAMWGKYNEQFF

size: few
V: TRBV27
J: TRBJ2-7
D: NA
DNA: TGTGCCAGCAGTTTACAGAGGGTAGGCTCCTACGAGCAGTACTTC
CDR3: CASSLQRVGSYEQYF

size: few
V: TRBV27
J: TRBJ1-5
D: NA
DNA: TGTGCCAGCAGGGAGTCCGGAGAAAGGGGAGGCCAGCCCCAGCATTTT
CDR3: CASRESGERGGQPQHF

size: once
V: TRBV16
J: TRBJ2-2
D: NA
DNA: TGTGCCAGCAGCCAATTCGACACCACCGGGGAGCTGTTTTTT
CDR3: CASSQFDTTGELFF

size: NA
V: TRBV27
J: TRBJ2-1
D: TRBD2
DNA: TGTGCCAGCAGTTCACTAGCGGGGGCCATGCAGTTCTTC
CDR3: CASSSLAGAMQFF

size: NA
V: TRBV12-3/TRBV12-4
J: TRBJ1-2
D: NA
DNA: TGTGCCAGCAGTCCCGGGTCCCCTACCCTCTATGGCTACACCTTC
CDR3: CASSPGSPTLYGYTF

size: NA
V: TRBV6-6
J: TRBJ1-5
D: NA
DNA: TGTGCCAGCAGTTATCGGGGGGGGGTAGATCAGCCCCAGCATTTT
CDR3: CASSYRGGVDQPQHF

size: few
V: TRBV4-3
J: TRBJ1-2
D: TRBD1
DNA: TGCGCCAGCAGCCAAGATTCGGGACAGGATTACGACAACTATGGCTACACCTTC
CDR3: CASSQDSGQDYDNYGYTF

size: NA
V: TRBV7-9
J: TRBJ2-7
D: TRBD1
DNA: TGTGCCAGCAGCGACTGGGACAGATACTACGAGCAGTACTTC
CDR3: CASSDWDRYYEQYF

size: few
V: TRBV7-7
J: TRBJ2-3
D: NA
DNA: TGTGCTAGCAGCTTAGGCGAAGGGGGGCTTCGAGATACGCAGTATTTT
CDR3: CASSLGEGGLRDTQYF

size: NA
V: TRBV3-1
J: TRBJ1-2
D: NA
DNA: TGTGCCAGCAGCCCCGAGGGAGTTATCTATGGCTACACCTTC
CDR3: CASSPEGVIYGYTF

size: NA
V: TRBV5-1
J: TRBJ2-5
D: TRBD1
DNA: TGCGCCAGCAGCTTGGGGGACAGGGACTATGAGACCCAGTACTTC
CDR3: CASSLGDRDYETQYF

size: NA
V: TRBV6-5
J: TRBJ2-3
D: NA
DNA: TGTGCCAGCAGTTACCCAACTTCGGGCGCAGATACGCAGTATTTT
CDR3: CASSYPTSGADTQYF